This TCR beta chain was recovered during a study of PD-1 blockade in classical Hodgkin lymphoma. The ends lost 2 bases at V and 2 bases at J; junction bases unmatched: 1. From germline, CDR1 is MNHEY and CDR2 SVGAGI. The CDR3 is 14 residues long. The assay was immunoSEQ multiplex PCR, and TCRdb's table has in-frame clones only and misses some. In the table there are about 93,000 clones, 78% of which are singletons. Time point indicated: cycle 4 day 1 (C4D1), after less than 7 weeks of nivolumab. Autologous stem cell transplantation was followed by relapse in every patient, and brentuximab vedotin exposure varied.

The input for sequencing was peripheral blood mononuclear cells (PBMCs), taken before the fourth cycle of nivolumab. The chain joins TRBV6-5 to TRBJ2-7, with 9 bases identical to TRBD2. This clonotype originated in a human donor with classical Hodgkin lymphoma. CDR3 sequence: CASSYLAGTYEQYF. CDR3 nucleotide sequence: TGTGCCAGCAGTTACCTAGCGGGGACCTACGAGCAGTACTTC.